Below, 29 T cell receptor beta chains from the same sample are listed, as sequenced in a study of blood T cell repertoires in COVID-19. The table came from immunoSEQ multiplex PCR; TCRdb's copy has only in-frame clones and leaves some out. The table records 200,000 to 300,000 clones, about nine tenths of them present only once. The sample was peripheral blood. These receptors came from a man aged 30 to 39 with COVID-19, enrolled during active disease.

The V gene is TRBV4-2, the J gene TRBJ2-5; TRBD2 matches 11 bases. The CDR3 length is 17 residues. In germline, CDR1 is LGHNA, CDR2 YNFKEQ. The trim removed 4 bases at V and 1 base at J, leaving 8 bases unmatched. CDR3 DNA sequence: TGTGCCAGCAGCCCCAGGCCTAGCGGGGGGTTCCAAGAGACCCAGTACTTC. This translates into CASSPRPSGGFQETQYF.

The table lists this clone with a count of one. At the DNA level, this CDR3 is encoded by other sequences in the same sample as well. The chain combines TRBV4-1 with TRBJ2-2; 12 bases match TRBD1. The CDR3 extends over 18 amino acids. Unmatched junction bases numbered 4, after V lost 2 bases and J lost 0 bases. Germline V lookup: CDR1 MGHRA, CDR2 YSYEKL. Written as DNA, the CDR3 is TGCGCCAGCAGCCAAACCGGGACAGGGGGCTCGAACACCGGGGAGCTGTTTTTT. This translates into CASSQTGTGGSNTGELFF.

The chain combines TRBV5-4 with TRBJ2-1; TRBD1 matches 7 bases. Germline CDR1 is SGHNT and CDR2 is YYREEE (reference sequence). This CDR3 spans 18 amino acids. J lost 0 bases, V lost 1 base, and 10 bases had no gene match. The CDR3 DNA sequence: TGTGCCAGCAGCTTGCCCGCACAGGGACAGAGCTCCTACAATGAGCAGTTCTTC. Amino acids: CASSLPAQGQSSYNEQFF. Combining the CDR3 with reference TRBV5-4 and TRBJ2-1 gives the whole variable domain ETGVTQSPTHLIKTRGQQVTLRCSSQSGHNTVSWYQQALGQGPQFIFQYYREEENGRGNFPPRFSGLQFPNYSSELNVNALELDDSALYLCASSLPAQGQSSYNEQFFGPGTRLTVL.

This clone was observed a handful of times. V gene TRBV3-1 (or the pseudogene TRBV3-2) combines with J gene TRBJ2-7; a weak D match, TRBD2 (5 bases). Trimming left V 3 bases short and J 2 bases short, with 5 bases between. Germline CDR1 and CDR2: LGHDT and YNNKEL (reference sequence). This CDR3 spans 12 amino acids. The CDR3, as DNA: TGTGCCAGCAGCCACGGGACCTACGAGCAGTACTTC. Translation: CASSHGTYEQYF.

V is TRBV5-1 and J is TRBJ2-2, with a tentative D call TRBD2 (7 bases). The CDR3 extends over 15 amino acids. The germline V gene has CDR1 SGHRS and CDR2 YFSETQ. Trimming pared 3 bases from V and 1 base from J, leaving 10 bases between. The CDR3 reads CASSSAGQNTGELFF. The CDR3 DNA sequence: TGCGCCAGCAGCTCAGCGGGACAGAACACCGGGGAGCTGTTTTTT.

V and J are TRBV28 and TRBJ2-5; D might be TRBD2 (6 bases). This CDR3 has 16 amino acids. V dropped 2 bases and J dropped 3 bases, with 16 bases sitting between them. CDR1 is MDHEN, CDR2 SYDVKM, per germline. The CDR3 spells CASSLNWGGPKETQYF. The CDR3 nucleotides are TGTGCCAGCAGTTTAAATTGGGGAGGACCCAAAGAGACCCAGTACTTC.

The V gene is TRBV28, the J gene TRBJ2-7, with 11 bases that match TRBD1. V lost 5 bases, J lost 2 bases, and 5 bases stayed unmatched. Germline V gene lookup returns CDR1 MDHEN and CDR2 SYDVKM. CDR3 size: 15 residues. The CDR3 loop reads CASSAPGQGAYEQYF. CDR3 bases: TGTGCCAGCAGTGCCCCGGGACAGGGGGCCTACGAGCAGTACTTC.

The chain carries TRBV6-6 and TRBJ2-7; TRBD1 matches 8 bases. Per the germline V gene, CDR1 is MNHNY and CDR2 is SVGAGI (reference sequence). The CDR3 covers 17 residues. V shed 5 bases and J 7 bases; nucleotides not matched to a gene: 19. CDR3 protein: CASSPKHFRDRSTEQYF. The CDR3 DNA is TGTGCCAGCAGTCCAAAGCACTTCCGGGACAGGTCTACGGAGCAGTACTTC.

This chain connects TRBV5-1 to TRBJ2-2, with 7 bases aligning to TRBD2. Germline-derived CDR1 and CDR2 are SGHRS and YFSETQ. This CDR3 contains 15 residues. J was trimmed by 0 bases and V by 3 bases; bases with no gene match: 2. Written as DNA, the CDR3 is TGCGCCAGCAGCTCGGGACTACCGAACACCGGGGAGCTGTTTTTT. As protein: CASSSGLPNTGELFF.

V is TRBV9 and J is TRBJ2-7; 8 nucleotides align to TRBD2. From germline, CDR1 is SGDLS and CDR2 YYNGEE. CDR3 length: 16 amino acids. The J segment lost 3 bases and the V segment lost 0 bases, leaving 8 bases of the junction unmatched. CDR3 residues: CASSVVASGGFYEQYF. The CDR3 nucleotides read TGTGCCAGCAGCGTAGTCGCGAGCGGGGGTTTCTACGAGCAGTACTTC. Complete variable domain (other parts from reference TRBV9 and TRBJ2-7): DSGVTQTPKHLITATGQRVTLRCSPRSGDLSVYWYQQSLDQGLQFLIQYYNGEERAKGNILERFSAQQFPDLHSELNLSSLELGDSALYFCASSVVASGGFYEQYFGPGTRLTVT.

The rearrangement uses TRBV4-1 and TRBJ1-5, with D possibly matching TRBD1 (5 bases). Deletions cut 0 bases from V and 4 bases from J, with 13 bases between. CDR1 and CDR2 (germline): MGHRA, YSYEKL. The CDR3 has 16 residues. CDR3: CASSQDYHRQNQPQHF. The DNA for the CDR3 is TGCGCCAGCAGCCAAGATTATCACAGGCAAAATCAGCCCCAGCATTTT.

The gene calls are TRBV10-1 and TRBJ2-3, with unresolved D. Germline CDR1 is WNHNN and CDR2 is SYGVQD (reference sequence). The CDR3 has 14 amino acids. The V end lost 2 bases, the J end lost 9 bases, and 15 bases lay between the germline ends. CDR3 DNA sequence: TGCGCCAGCAGTGAGAGACTTGACCCTCCAACGCAGTATTTT. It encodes CASSERLDPPTQYF.

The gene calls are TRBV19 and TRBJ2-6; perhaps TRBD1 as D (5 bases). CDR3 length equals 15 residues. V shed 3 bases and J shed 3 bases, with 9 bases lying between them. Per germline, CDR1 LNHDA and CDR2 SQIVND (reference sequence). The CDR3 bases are TGTGCCAGTAGTATTTCAGGGATTGGGGCCAACGTCCTGACTTTC. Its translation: CASSISGIGANVLTF.

The CDR3 DNA sequence: TGCGCCAGCAGCTTGGCTCGGACAGGGGGCAACAATGAGCAGTTCTTC. Translating gives CASSLARTGGNNEQFF. The chain uses TRBV5-1 and TRBJ2-1; TRBD1 matches 11 bases. J gave up 5 bases and V 0 bases, and 4 bases lay outside the gene matches. From germline, CDR1 is SGHRS and CDR2 YFSETQ. The CDR3 sequence is 16 residues long.

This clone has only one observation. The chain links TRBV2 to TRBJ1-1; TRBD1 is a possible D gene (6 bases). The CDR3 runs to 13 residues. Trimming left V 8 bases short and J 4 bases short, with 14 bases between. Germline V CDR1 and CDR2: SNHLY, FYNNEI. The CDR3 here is CASLTGPVTEAFF. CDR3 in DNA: TGTGCCAGCTTAACAGGGCCGGTCACTGAAGCTTTCTTT. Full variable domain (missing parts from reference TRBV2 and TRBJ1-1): EPEVTQTPSHQVTQMGQEVILRCVPISNHLYFYWYRQILGQKVEFLVSFYNNEISEKSEIFDDQFSVERPDGSNFTLKIRSTKLEDSAMYFCASLTGPVTEAFFGQGTRLTVV.

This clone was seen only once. The CDR3, as DNA: TGCGCCAGCAGCTTGGGACTGATGAACACTGAAGCTTTCTTT. As protein: CASSLGLMNTEAFF. The chain recombines TRBV5-1 with TRBJ1-1; unclear D gene. Germline V gene sequence: CDR1 SGHRS, CDR2 YFSETQ. The CDR3 has 14 residues. Deletions cut 0 bases from V and 0 bases from J, with 6 bases between.

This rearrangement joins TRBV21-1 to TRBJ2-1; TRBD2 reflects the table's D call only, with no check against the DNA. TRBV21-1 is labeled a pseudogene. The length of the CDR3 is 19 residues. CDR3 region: CASSKVRTSGGAPYNEQFF. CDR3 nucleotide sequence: TGTGCCAGCAGCAAAGTGAGGACTAGCGGGGGGGCTCCCTACAATGAGCAGTTCTTC.

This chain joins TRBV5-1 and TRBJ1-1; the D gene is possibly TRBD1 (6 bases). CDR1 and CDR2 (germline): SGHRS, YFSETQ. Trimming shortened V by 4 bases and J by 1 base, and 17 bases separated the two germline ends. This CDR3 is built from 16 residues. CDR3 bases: TGCGCCAGCAGCCTCTGGGGAAGACAGGAGAACACTGAAGCTTTCTTT. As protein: CASSLWGRQENTEAFF. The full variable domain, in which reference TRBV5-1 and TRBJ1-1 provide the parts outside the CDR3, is KAGVTQTPRYLIKTRGQQVTLSCSPISGHRSVSWYQQTPGQGLQFLFEYFSETQRNKGNFPGRFSGRQFSNSRSEMNVSTLELGDSALYLCASSLWGRQENTEAFFGQGTRLTVV.

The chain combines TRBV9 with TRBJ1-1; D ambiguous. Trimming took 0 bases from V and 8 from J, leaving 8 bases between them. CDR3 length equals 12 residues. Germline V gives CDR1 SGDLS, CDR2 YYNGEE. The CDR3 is CASSVGPGEAFF. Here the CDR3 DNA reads TGTGCCAGCAGCGTAGGCCCAGGAGAAGCTTTCTTT.

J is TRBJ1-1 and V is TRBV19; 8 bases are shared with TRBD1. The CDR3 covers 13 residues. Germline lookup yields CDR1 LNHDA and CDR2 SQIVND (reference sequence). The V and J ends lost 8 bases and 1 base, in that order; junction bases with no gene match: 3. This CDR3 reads CASVGQGNTEAFF. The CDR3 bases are TGTGCCAGTGTCGGACAGGGGAACACTGAAGCTTTCTTT.

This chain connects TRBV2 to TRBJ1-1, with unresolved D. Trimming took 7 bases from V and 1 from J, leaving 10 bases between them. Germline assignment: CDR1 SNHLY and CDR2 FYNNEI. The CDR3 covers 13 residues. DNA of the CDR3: TGTGCCAGCAAAGAGGCCCCGAACACTGAAGCTTTCTTT. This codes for CASKEAPNTEAFF.

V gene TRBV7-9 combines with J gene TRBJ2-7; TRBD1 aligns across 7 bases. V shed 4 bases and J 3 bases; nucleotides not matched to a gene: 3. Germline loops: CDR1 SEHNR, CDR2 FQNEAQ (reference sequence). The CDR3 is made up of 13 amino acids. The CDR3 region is CASSSGTDYEQYF. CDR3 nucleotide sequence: TGTGCCAGCAGCTCCGGGACAGACTACGAGCAGTACTTC.

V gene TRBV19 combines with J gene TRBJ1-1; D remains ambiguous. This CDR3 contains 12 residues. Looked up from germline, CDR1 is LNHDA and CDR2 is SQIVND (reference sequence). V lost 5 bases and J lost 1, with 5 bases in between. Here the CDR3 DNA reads TGTGCCAGTAGTCGGGAGAACACTGAAGCTTTCTTT. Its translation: CASSRENTEAFF.

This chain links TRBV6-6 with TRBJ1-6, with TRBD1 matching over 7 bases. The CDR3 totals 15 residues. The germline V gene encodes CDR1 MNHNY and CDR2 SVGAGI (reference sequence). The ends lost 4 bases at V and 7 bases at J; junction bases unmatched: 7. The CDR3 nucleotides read TGTGCCAGCAGTTCGCGACAGGGAGCCAATTCACCCCTCCACTTT. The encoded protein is CASSSRQGANSPLHF.

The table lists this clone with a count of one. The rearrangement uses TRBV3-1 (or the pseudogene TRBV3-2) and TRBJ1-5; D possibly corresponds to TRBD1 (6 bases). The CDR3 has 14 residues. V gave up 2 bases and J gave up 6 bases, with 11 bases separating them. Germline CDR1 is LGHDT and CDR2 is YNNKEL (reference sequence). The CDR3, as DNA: TGTGCCAGCAGCCAACGGGGGGGCAGTCAGCCCCAGCATTTT. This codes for CASSQRGGSQPQHF.

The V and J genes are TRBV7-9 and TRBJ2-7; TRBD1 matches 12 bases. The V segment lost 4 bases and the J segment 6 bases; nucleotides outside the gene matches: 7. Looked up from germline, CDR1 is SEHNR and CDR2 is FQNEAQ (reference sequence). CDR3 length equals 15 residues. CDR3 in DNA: TGTGCCAGCAGCTCCTCCGGGACAGGGGGCCTCGAGCAGTACTTC. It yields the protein CASSSSGTGGLEQYF.

Written as DNA, the CDR3 is TGTGCCAGCTCACCACCCGAACTCTCTGGAAACACCATATATTTT. Amino acids: CASSPPELSGNTIYF. The chain carries TRBV18 and TRBJ1-3; the D is unclear. CDR3 length: 15 amino acids. The V gene lost 0 bases and the J gene lost 0 bases, with 6 bases spanning the gap. From germline, CDR1 is KGHSH and CDR2 LQKENI.

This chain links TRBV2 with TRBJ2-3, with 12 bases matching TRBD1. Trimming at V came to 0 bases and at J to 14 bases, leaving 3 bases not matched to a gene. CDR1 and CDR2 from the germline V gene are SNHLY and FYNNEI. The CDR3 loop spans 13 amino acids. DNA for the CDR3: TGTGCCAGCAGTGAAGCGCGGGACAGGGGGCGGTATTTT. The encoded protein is CASSEARDRGRYF.

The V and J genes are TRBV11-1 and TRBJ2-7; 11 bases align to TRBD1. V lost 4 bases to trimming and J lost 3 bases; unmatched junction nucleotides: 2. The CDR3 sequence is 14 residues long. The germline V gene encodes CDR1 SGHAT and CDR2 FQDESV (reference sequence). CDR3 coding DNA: TGTGCCAGCAGCTCCGGGACAGGGGGCTACGAGCAGTACTTC. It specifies CASSSGTGGYEQYF.